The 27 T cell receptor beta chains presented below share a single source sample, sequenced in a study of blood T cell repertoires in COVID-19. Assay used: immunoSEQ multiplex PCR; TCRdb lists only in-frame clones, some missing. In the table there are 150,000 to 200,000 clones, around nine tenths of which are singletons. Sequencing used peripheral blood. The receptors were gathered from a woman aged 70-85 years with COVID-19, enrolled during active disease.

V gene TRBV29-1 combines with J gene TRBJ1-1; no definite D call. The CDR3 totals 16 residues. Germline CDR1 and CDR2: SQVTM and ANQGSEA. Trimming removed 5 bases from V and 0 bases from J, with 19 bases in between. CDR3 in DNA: TGCAGCGTTCCCCTTGCCGGGGTAAGGGTGAACACTGAAGCTTTCTTT. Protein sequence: CSVPLAGVRVNTEAFF.

CDR3 DNA: TGTGCCAGCAGCCAAGAACTAGCAACCGCCACAGATACGCAGTATTTT. Encoded protein: CASSQELATATDTQYF. The V call is TRBV3-1 (or the pseudogene TRBV3-2), the J call TRBJ2-3; a possible D gene is TRBD2 (6 bases). V was clipped by 0 bases and J by 2 bases, with 12 bases between them. The CDR3 extends over 16 amino acids. Germline V gene lookup returns CDR1 LGHDT and CDR2 YNNKEL (reference sequence).

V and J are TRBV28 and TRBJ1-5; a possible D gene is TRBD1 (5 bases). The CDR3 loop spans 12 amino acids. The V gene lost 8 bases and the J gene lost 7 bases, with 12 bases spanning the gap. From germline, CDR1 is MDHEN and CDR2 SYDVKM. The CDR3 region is CASRGGGQPQHF. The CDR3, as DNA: TGTGCCAGCCGTGGGGGGGGACAGCCCCAGCATTTT.

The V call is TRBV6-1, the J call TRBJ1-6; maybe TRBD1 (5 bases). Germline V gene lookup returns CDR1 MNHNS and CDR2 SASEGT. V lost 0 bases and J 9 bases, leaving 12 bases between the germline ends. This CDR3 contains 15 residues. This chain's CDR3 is CASSEAGGRSSPLHF. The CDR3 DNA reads TGTGCCAGCAGTGAAGCCGGGGGTCGGAGTTCACCCCTCCACTTT.

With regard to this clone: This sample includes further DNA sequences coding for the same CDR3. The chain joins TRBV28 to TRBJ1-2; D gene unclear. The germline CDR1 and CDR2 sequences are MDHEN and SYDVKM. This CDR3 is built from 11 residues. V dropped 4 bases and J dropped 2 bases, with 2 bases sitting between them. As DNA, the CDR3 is TGTGCCAGCAGTTCAAACTATGGCTACACCTTC. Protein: CASSSNYGYTF.

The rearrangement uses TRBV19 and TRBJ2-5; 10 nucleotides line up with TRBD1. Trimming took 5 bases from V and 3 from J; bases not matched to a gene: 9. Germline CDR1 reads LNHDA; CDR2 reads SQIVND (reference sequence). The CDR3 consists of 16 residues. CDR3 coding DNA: TGTGCCAGTAGTCCTCTGAGCGGACAGGGGGAAGAGACCCAGTACTTC. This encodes CASSPLSGQGEETQYF.

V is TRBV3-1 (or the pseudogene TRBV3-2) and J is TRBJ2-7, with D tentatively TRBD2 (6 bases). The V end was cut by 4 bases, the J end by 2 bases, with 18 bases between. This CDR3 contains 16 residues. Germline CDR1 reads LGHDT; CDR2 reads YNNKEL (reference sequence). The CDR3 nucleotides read TGTGCCAGCAGCCCCCGGAAGGAGGGTAGGACCTACGAGCAGTACTTC. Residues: CASSPRKEGRTYEQYF.

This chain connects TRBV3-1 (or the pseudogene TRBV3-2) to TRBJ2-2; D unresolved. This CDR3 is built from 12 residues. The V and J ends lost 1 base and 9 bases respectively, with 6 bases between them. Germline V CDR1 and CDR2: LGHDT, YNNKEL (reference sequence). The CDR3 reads CASSQVSRELFF. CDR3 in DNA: TGTGCCAGCAGCCAAGTTTCCAGGGAGCTGTTTTTT.

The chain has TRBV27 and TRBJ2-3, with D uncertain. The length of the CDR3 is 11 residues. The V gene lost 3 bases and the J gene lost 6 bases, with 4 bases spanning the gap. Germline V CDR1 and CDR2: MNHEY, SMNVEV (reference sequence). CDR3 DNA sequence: TGTGCCAGCAGTTTTTCGGATACGCAGTATTTT. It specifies CASSFSDTQYF.

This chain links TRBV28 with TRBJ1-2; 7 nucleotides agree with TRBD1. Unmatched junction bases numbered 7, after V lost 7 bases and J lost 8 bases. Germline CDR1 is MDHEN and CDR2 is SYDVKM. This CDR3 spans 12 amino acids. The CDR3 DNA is TGTGCCAGCACGACAGGGCTGGCCGGCTACACCTTC. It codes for CASTTGLAGYTF.

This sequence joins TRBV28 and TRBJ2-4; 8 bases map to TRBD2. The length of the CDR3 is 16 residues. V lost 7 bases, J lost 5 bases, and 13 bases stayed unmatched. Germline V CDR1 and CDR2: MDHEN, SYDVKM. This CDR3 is CASNSLFSGGENIQYF. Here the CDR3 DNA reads TGTGCCAGCAACTCTTTATTTTCGGGAGGGGAAAACATTCAGTACTTC.

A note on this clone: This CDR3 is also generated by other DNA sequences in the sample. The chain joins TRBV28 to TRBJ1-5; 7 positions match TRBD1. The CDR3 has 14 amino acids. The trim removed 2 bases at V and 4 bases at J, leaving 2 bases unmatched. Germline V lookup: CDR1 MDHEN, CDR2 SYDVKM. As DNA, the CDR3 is TGTGCCAGCAGTTTAGGGACAGTAAATCAGCCCCAGCATTTT. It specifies CASSLGTVNQPQHF.

CDR3 region: CSARRGYTQYF. CDR3 in DNA: TGCAGTGCTAGACGGGGATATACGCAGTATTTT. J is TRBJ2-3 and V is TRBV20-1; tentative D call: TRBD2 (5 bases). V lost 2 bases to trimming and J lost 7 bases, with 7 bases between them. Germline V gene data show CDR1 as DFQATT and CDR2 as SNEGSKA (reference sequence). There are 11 residues in the CDR3.

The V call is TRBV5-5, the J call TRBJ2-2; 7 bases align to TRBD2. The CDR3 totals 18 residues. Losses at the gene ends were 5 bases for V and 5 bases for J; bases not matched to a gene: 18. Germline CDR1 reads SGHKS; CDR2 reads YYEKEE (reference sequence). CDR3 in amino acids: CASSSPHSAAGVTGELFF. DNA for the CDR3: TGTGCCAGCAGTTCCCCTCATTCAGCGGCGGGAGTGACCGGGGAGCTGTTTTTT. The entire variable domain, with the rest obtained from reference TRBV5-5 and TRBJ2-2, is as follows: DAGVTQSPTHLIKTRGQQVTLRCSPISGHKSVSWYQQVLGQGPQFIFQYYEKEERGRGNFPDRFSARQFPNYSSELNVNALLLGDSALYLCASSSPHSAAGVTGELFFGEGSRLTVL.

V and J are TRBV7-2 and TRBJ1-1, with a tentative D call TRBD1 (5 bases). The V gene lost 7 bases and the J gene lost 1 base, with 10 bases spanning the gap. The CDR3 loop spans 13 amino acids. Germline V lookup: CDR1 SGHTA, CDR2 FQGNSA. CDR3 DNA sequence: TGTGCCAGCAAAGGACACCCGAACACTGAAGCTTTCTTT. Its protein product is CASKGHPNTEAFF. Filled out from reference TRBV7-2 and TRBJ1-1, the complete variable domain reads GAGVSQSPSNKVTEKGKDVELRCDPISGHTALYWYRQSLGQGLEFLIYFQGNSAPDKSGLPSDRFSAERTGGSVSTLTIQRTQQEDSAVYLCASKGHPNTEAFFGQGTRLTVV.

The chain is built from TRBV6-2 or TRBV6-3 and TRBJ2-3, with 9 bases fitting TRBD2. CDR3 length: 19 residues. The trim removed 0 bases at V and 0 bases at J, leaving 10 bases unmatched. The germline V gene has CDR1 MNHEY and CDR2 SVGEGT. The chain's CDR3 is CASSYSSSGSSPSTDTQYF. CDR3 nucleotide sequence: TGTGCCAGCAGTTACTCGAGTAGCGGGAGCAGCCCTAGCACAGATACGCAGTATTTT.

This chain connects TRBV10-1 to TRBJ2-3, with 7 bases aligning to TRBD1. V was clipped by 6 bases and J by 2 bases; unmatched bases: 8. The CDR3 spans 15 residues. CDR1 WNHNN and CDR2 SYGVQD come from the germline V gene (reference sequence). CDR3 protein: CASSRDRRTTDTQYF. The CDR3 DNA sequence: TGCGCCAGCAGCCGGGACAGACGGACCACAGATACGCAGTATTTT.

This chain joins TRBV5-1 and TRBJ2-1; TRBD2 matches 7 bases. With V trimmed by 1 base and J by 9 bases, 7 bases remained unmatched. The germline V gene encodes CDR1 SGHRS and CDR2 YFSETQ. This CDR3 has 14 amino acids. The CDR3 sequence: CASSLKYGEGEQFF. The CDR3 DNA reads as TGCGCCAGCAGCTTGAAGTACGGGGAGGGTGAGCAGTTCTTC.

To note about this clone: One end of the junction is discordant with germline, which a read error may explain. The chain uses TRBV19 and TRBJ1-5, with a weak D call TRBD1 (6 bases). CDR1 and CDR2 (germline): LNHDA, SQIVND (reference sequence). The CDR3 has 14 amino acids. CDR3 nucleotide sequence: TGTGCCAGTAGTGACAGGAACTACAATCAACCCCAGCATTTT. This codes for CASSDRNYNQPQHF.

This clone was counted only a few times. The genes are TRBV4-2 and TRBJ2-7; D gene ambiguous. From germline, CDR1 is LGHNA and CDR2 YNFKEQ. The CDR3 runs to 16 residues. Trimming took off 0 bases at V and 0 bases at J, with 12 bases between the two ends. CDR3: CASSQDGGASSYEQYF. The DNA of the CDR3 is TGTGCCAGCAGCCAAGATGGTGGAGCGAGCTCCTACGAGCAGTACTTC.

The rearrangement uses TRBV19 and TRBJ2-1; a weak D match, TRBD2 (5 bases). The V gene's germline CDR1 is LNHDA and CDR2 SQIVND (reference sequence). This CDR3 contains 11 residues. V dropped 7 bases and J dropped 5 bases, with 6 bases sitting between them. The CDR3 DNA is TGTGCCAGTACCGGGGACAATGAGCAGTTCTTC. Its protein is CASTGDNEQFF.

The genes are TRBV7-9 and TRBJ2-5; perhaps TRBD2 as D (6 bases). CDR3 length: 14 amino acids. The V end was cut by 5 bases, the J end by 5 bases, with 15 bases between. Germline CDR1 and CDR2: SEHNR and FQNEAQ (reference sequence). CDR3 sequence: CASSTGLPRETQYF. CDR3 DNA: TGTGCCAGCAGCACGGGACTCCCGAGGGAGACCCAGTACTTC.

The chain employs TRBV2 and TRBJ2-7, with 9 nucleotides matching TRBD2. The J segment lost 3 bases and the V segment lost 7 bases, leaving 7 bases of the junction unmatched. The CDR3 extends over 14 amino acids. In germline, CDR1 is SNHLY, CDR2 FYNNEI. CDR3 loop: CASTEGLAYYEQYF. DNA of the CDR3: TGTGCCAGCACTGAGGGACTAGCTTACTACGAGCAGTACTTC.

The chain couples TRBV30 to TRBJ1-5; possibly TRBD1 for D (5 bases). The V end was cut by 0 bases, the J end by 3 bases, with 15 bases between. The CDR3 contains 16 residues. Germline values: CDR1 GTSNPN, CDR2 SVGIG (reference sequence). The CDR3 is CAWSVIMGPSNQPQHF. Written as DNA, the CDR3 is TGTGCCTGGAGTGTAATAATGGGGCCTTCCAATCAGCCCCAGCATTTT.

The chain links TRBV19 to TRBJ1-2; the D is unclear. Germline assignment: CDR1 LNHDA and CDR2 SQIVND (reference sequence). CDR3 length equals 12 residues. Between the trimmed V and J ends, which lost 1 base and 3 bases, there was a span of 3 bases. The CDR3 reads CASSIGDYGYTF. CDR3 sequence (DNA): TGTGCCAGTAGTATAGGAGACTATGGCTACACCTTC. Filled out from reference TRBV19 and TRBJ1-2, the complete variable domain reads DGGITQSPKYLFRKEGQNVTLSCEQNLNHDAMYWYRQDPGQGLRLIYYSQIVNDFQKGDIAEGYSVSREKKESFPLTVTSAQKNPTAFYLCASSIGDYGYTFGSGTRLTVV.

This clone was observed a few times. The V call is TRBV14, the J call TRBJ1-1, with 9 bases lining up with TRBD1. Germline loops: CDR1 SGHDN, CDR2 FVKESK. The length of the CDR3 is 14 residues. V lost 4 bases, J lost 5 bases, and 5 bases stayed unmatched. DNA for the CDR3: TGTGCCAGCAGCCTTTGGACAGGGGAGACTGAAGCTTTCTTT. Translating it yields CASSLWTGETEAFF.

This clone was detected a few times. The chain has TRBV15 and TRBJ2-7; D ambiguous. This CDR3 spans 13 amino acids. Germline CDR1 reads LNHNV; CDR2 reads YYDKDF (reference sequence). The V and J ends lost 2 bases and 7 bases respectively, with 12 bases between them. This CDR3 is CATSRLLSGEQYF. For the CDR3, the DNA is TGTGCCACCAGCAGACTCCTATCAGGAGAGCAGTACTTC.